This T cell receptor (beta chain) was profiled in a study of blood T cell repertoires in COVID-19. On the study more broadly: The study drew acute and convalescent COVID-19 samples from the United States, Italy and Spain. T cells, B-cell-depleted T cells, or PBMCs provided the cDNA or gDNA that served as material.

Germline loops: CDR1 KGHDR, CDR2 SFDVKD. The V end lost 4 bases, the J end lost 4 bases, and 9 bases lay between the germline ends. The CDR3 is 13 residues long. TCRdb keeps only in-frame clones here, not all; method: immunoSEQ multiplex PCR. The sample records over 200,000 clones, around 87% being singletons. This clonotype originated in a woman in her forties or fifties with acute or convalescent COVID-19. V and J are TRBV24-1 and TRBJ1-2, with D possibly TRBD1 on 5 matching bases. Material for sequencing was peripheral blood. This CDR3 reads CATSDDRPYGYTF. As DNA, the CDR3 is TGTGCCACCAGTGACGACAGACCCTATGGCTACACCTTC.